Here is one TCR beta chain with its context. This sample was taken from a study of blood T cell repertoires in COVID-19. Whole-study context: The United States, Italy and Spain were the sources of the acute and convalescent COVID-19 samples. PBMCs, B-cell-depleted T cells, or T cells were the source of the cDNA or gDNA that made up the material.

Methods used by the authors: Estimation of nucleated cell counts was performed using reference gene primer amplification. TCRdb's table, derived via immunoSEQ multiplex PCR, lists solely in-frame clones and lacks some. V and J calls and clone size come straight from that table; D and trimming were deduced from the DNA. The table records about 240,000 clones, 84% of them present only once. From germline, CDR1 is ENHRY and CDR2 SYGVKD. The J segment lost 8 bases and the V segment lost 2 bases, leaving 3 bases of the junction unmatched. The CDR3 runs to 13 residues. The V call is TRBV10-3, the J call TRBJ2-1, with TRBD2 matching 7 bases. The sequence came from a man aged 45 to 65 with acute or convalescent COVID-19. Sequenced input: peripheral blood. CDR3 sequence: CAISEGLGDEQFF. The CDR3 DNA sequence: TGTGCCATCAGTGAGGGACTAGGGGATGAGCAGTTCTTC.